These 27 T cell receptor beta chains were all obtained from the same sample, sequenced in a study of blood T cell repertoires in COVID-19. Sequencing was performed with immunoSEQ multiplex PCR; in TCRdb, only in-frame clones are kept and a portion is missing. The sample contains 150,000 to 200,000 clones, about 88% of which appear only once. Source material: PBMCs or T cells enriched from blood (not recorded which). The receptors come from a woman in her forties or fifties who had recovered from COVID-19.

The CDR3: CASSPPAGDTQYF. CDR3 DNA sequence: TGTGCCAGCAGTCCACCGGCAGGGGATACGCAGTATTTT. The genes are TRBV2 and TRBJ2-3; D might be TRBD1 (5 bases). The CDR3 loop spans 13 amino acids. Trimming left V 5 bases short and J 6 bases short, with 12 bases between. From germline, CDR1 is SNHLY and CDR2 FYNNEI.

DNA for the CDR3: TGTGCCAGCACCCGGACTAGCGGATTATACAATGAGCAGTTCTTC. Encoded protein: CASTRTSGLYNEQFF. This rearrangement joins TRBV2 to TRBJ2-1; 10 bases match TRBD2. In germline, CDR1 is SNHLY, CDR2 FYNNEI. J was trimmed by 4 bases and V by 7 bases; bases with no gene match: 7. The CDR3 has 15 amino acids.

The DNA for the CDR3 is TGTGCCAGCAGCCCCGGACTAGCGGGAGTACCAGATACGCAGTATTTT. This encodes CASSPGLAGVPDTQYF. This chain links TRBV11-2 with TRBJ2-3, with 13 bases lining up with TRBD2. Looked up from germline, CDR1 is SGHAT and CDR2 is FQNNGV. This CDR3 has 16 residues. The ends lost 5 bases at V and 4 bases at J; junction bases unmatched: 6.

CDR3 residues: CASSTWTGSNQPQHF. The CDR3 nucleotides are TGTGCCAGTAGTACCTGGACAGGGAGCAATCAGCCCCAGCATTTT. The gene calls are TRBV19 and TRBJ1-5, with 8 bases aligning to TRBD1. This CDR3 has 15 residues. Germline lookup yields CDR1 LNHDA and CDR2 SQIVND (reference sequence). Trimming cost V 4 bases and J 1 base; bases outside gene matches: 3.

The chain combines TRBV28 with TRBJ1-1; D not resolved. There are 14 residues in the CDR3. V lost 5 bases and J lost 6, with 16 bases in between. The germline V gene has CDR1 MDHEN and CDR2 SYDVKM. CDR3 in DNA: TGTGCCAGCAGTCGCCTCGGGTTCTACCCTGAAGCTTTCTTT. This gives the protein CASSRLGFYPEAFF.

This sequence joins TRBV6-5 and TRBJ1-5; D not resolved. CDR3 size: 15 residues. With 5 bases removed from V and 0 bases from J, the gap between germline ends came to 11 bases. CDR1 MNHEY and CDR2 SVGAGI come from the germline V gene. The CDR3: CASSRSPGSNQPQHF. DNA for the CDR3: TGTGCCAGCAGTAGGTCGCCGGGTAGCAATCAGCCCCAGCATTTT.

V is TRBV30 and J is TRBJ2-7; 8 bases line up with TRBD1. V gave up 6 bases and J gave up 2 bases; unmatched junction bases: 9. CDR3 length: 14 amino acids. Germline V gene lookup returns CDR1 GTSNPN and CDR2 SVGIG (reference sequence). CDR3 DNA sequence: TGTGCCTGCTATCTGGGACAGGCGACCTACGAGCAGTACTTC. This translates into CACYLGQATYEQYF.

The V and J genes are TRBV30 and TRBJ2-7; D is ambiguous. The length of the CDR3 is 12 residues. Trimming removed 2 bases from V and 1 base from J, with 6 bases in between. The V gene's germline CDR1 is GTSNPN and CDR2 SVGIG (reference sequence). CDR3 in amino acids: CAWSLYSYEQYF. CDR3 nucleotide sequence: TGTGCCTGGAGTTTGTATTCCTACGAGCAGTACTTC.

This chain joins TRBV18 and TRBJ2-3; a weak D match, TRBD1 (6 bases). This CDR3 is 14 amino acids long. Trimming left V 6 bases short and J 4 bases short, with 14 bases between. The germline gives CDR1 KGHSH, CDR2 LQKENI. The CDR3 loop reads CASSRGTPSDTQYF. CDR3 nucleotides: TGTGCCAGCTCCCGAGGGACACCATCAGATACGCAGTATTTT.

The chain is built from TRBV19 and TRBJ2-7; a weak D match, TRBD2 (7 bases). CDR1 is LNHDA and CDR2 is SQIVND in the germline V gene (reference sequence). V lost 6 bases to trimming and J lost 4 bases, with 13 bases between them. This CDR3 spans 13 amino acids. Here the CDR3 DNA reads TGTGCCAGTAGGGACGGGGGGCGATACGAGCAGTACTTC. Protein sequence: CASRDGGRYEQYF.

The chain combines TRBV19 with TRBJ2-2, with a possible D match to TRBD1 (5 bases). V gave up 3 bases and J gave up 5 bases, with 16 bases separating them. In germline, CDR1 is LNHDA, CDR2 SQIVND (reference sequence). The CDR3 has 16 amino acids. The CDR3 sequence: CASSIGRGGETGELFF. The DNA of the CDR3 is TGTGCCAGTAGTATTGGAAGGGGTGGAGAGACCGGGGAGCTGTTTTTT. Supplemented by reference TRBV19 and TRBJ2-2, the full variable domain reads DGGITQSPKYLFRKEGQNVTLSCEQNLNHDAMYWYRQDPGQGLRLIYYSQIVNDFQKGDIAEGYSVSREKKESFPLTVTSAQKNPTAFYLCASSIGRGGETGELFFGEGSRLTVL.

The chain uses TRBV28 and TRBJ2-7; 8 nucleotides match TRBD1. The CDR3 length is 15 residues. Germline assignment: CDR1 MDHEN and CDR2 SYDVKM. J lost 2 bases, V lost 1 base, and 4 bases had no gene match. CDR3 DNA: TGTGCCAGCAGTTTATCCCCGACAGGGGCCTACGAGCAGTACTTC. Residues: CASSLSPTGAYEQYF.

This clone occurred once. This CDR3 is CASSLSGSGGGDGYTF. CDR3 nucleotide sequence: TGTGCCAGCAGCTTGTCCGGGTCGGGTGGAGGAGATGGCTACACCTTC. J is TRBJ1-2 and V is TRBV7-2, with no clear D. Germline-derived CDR1 and CDR2 are SGHTA and FQGNSA. The CDR3 is made up of 16 amino acids. Trimming pared 3 bases from V and 6 bases from J, leaving 20 bases between.

Only one count was recorded for this clone. The genes are TRBV7-6 and TRBJ2-7; 8 bases are a match to TRBD1. V was clipped by 1 base and J by 3 bases; unmatched bases: 2. CDR1 is SGHVS, CDR2 FNYEAQ, per germline. This CDR3 contains 14 residues. The CDR3 reads CASSLEDRDYEQYF. CDR3 bases: TGTGCCAGCAGCTTAGAGGACAGGGACTACGAGCAGTACTTC.

This chain connects TRBV7-9 to TRBJ2-7, with 16 bases aligning to TRBD2. This CDR3 contains 17 residues. Germline CDR1 is SEHNR and CDR2 is FQNEAQ (reference sequence). V was clipped by 5 bases and J by 7 bases; unmatched bases: 11. CDR3 in amino acids: CASSLGTSGRASLEQYF. In DNA form, the CDR3 reads TGTGCCAGCAGCCTGGGGACTAGCGGGAGGGCCAGTCTGGAGCAGTACTTC.

The CDR3 region is CASSQPRWAGGASSYNEQFF. In DNA, the CDR3 is TGCGCCAGCAGCCAGCCCAGATGGGCGGGAGGCGCAAGCTCCTACAATGAGCAGTTCTTC. This chain links TRBV4-1 with TRBJ2-1; 8 bases are a match to TRBD2. V lost 3 bases to trimming and J lost 0 bases; unmatched junction nucleotides: 16. Germline CDR1 is MGHRA and CDR2 is YSYEKL. This CDR3 has 20 residues.

This rearrangement joins TRBV7-2 to TRBJ2-3, with unresolved D. Trimming left V 2 bases short and J 0 bases short, with 9 bases between. Germline V gene lookup returns CDR1 SGHTA and CDR2 FQGNSA. This CDR3 contains 15 residues. The CDR3 loop reads CASSLSVTSTDTQYF. The CDR3 DNA is TGTGCCAGCAGCTTATCGGTCACTAGCACAGATACGCAGTATTTT.

The gene calls are TRBV29-1 and TRBJ1-2; 7 bases are a match to TRBD1. Per the germline V gene, CDR1 is SQVTM and CDR2 is ANQGSEA. The CDR3 runs to 13 residues. V shed 4 bases and J 5 bases; nucleotides not matched to a gene: 7. The CDR3 sequence: CSVGAGGLYGYTF. As DNA, the CDR3 is TGCAGCGTTGGGGCAGGGGGACTTTATGGCTACACCTTC.

The rearrangement joins TRBV5-6 to TRBJ1-5, with a possible D match to TRBD1 (6 bases). Between the trimmed V and J ends, which lost 0 bases and 4 bases, there was a span of 8 bases. This CDR3 region has 14 residues. Germline V CDR1 and CDR2: SGHDT, YYEEEE. The CDR3 loop is CASSLGGGNQPQHF. The CDR3 DNA reads as TGTGCCAGCAGCTTGGGAGGGGGAAATCAGCCCCAGCATTTT.

Regarding this clone: Relative to the germline gene, one junction end is altered; a read error may explain this. The chain combines TRBV5-6 with TRBJ2-7, with D unclear. CDR1 and CDR2 (germline): SGHDT, YYEEEE. The CDR3 contains 14 residues. CDR3 residues: CASSCQVVSCEQYF. The CDR3 coding sequence is TGTGCCAGCAGCTGTCAGGTGGTGTCCTGCGAGCAGTACTTC.

This chain connects TRBV6-5 to TRBJ1-1; D ambiguous. The V and J ends lost 2 bases and 2 bases respectively, with 15 bases between them. This CDR3 contains 16 residues. CDR1 and CDR2 from the germline V gene are MNHEY and SVGAGI. CDR3: CASSYNRGRVNTEAFF. The CDR3 DNA reads TGTGCCAGCAGTTACAATCGGGGTAGAGTAAACACTGAAGCTTTCTTT.

The chain links TRBV6-2 or TRBV6-3 to TRBJ1-5, with 7 bases matching TRBD1. The CDR3 covers 14 residues. Losses at the gene ends were 2 bases for V and 6 bases for J; bases not matched to a gene: 4. Germline loops: CDR1 MNHEY, CDR2 SVGEGT. The CDR3 sequence: CASSYPGTAQPQHF. CDR3 nucleotides: TGTGCCAGCAGTTACCCCGGGACAGCTCAGCCCCAGCATTTT.

The chain combines TRBV12-3 or TRBV12-4 with TRBJ1-5, with D unclear. CDR3 length: 13 amino acids. Trimming pared 4 bases from V and 0 bases from J, leaving 4 bases between. In nucleotides, the CDR3 is TGTGCCAGCAGTTCAGGTAGCAATCAGCCCCAGCATTTT. This sequence encodes CASSSGSNQPQHF.

This clone was seen once. The chain couples TRBV19 to TRBJ1-1; possible D gene TRBD1, 5 bases. CDR1 is LNHDA, CDR2 SQIVND, per germline (reference sequence). This CDR3 is built from 15 residues. Trimming pared 5 bases from V and 4 bases from J, leaving 17 bases between. CDR3 sequence: CASSGGGALGTEAFF. The CDR3 region has the DNA TGTGCCAGTAGTGGGGGGGGAGCTTTGGGCACTGAAGCTTTCTTT.

V gene TRBV2 combines with J gene TRBJ1-6, with D perhaps TRBD1 (5 bases). CDR1 and CDR2 (germline): SNHLY, FYNNEI. The ends were cut back, 7 bases at V and 7 bases at J, with 14 bases in the middle. The CDR3 has 14 residues. Here the CDR3 reads CASTRLGGNSPLHF. CDR3 sequence (DNA): TGTGCCAGCACCAGACTGGGGGGGAATTCACCCCTCCACTTT.

The rearrangement joins TRBV19 to TRBJ1-1; 7 nucleotides match TRBD1. The germline V gene has CDR1 LNHDA and CDR2 SQIVND (reference sequence). The CDR3 covers 14 residues. With 7 bases clipped from V and 0 bases from J, the junction kept 5 bases outside the gene matches. The CDR3 here is CASTPGQMNTEAFF. The CDR3 DNA reads TGTGCCAGTACCCCGGGACAGATGAACACTGAAGCTTTCTTT. The whole variable domain, filled in from reference TRBV19 and TRBJ1-1, reads DGGITQSPKYLFRKEGQNVTLSCEQNLNHDAMYWYRQDPGQGLRLIYYSQIVNDFQKGDIAEGYSVSREKKESFPLTVTSAQKNPTAFYLCASTPGQMNTEAFFGQGTRLTVV.

By proportion, this clone is medium-sized. The chain employs TRBV6-5 and TRBJ2-2, with D perhaps TRBD2 (6 bases). With 7 bases removed from V and 5 bases from J, the gap between germline ends came to 17 bases. CDR3 length: 15 amino acids. Germline V lookup: CDR1 MNHEY, CDR2 SVGAGI. The CDR3 protein is CASNTDSGQTGELFF. CDR3 in DNA: TGTGCCAGCAATACTGACAGCGGGCAAACCGGGGAGCTGTTTTTT.